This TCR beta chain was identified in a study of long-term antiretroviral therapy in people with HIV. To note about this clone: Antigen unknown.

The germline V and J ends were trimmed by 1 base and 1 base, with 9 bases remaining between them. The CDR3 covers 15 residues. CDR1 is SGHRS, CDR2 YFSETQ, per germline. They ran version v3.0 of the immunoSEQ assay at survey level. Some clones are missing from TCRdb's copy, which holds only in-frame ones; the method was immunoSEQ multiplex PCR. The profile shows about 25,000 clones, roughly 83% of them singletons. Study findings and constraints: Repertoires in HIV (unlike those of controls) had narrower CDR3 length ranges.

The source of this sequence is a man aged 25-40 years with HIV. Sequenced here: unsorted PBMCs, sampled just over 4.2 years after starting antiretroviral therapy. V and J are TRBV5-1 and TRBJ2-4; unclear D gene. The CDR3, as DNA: TGCGCCAGCAGCTTGCCAGGTATGGCCAAAAACATTCAGTACTTC. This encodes CASSLPGMAKNIQYF.